This TCR beta chain originates from a study of memory B cells and T cells in multiple sclerosis. TCRdb's copy holds only in-frame clones and misses some; the assay was immunoSEQ multiplex PCR. Of approximately 47,000 clones listed, 82% are singletons. Of note for this clone: Its target is not known.

The germline V gene has CDR1 SGHAT and CDR2 FQNNGV. Trimming stripped 0 bases from V and 5 bases from J, with 17 bases between. The length of the CDR3 is 16 residues. Separate sequencing covered autoproliferating (CFSE-dim) and non-proliferating (CFSE-high) T cells from stimulus-free culture. Roughly 4.8x10^7 CFSE-labeled PBMCs were cultured less than eight days unstimulated, then replicate wells were pooled. The PBMCs received 0.45 to 0.6 uM CFSE and serum-free culture with no added stimuli. The sample was PBMCs from blood kept in culture. The clonotype originates from a human donor with multiple sclerosis. The rearrangement uses TRBV11-2 and TRBJ2-7, with D perhaps matching TRBD2 (6 bases). CDR3 region: CASSLEGRLRLDEQYF. Here the CDR3 DNA reads TGTGCCAGCAGCTTAGAGGGGAGGTTAAGATTGGACGAGCAGTACTTC.